The 16 T cell receptor beta chains in this list originate from one sample, sequenced in a study of blood T cell repertoires in COVID-19. Some clones are missing from TCRdb's copy, which holds only in-frame ones; the method was immunoSEQ multiplex PCR. Of hundreds of thousands of clones detected, around nine tenths appear once; the ten largest clones hold 8% to 10%. The sequencing input was PBMCs or T cells enriched from blood (not recorded which). The origin of the receptors is a middle-aged woman who had recovered from COVID-19.

This chain links TRBV18 with TRBJ1-1; TRBD1 aligns across 9 bases. V lost 2 bases, J lost 7 bases, and 5 bases stayed unmatched. Germline V gene sequence: CDR1 KGHSH, CDR2 LQKENI. This CDR3 contains 14 residues. The CDR3 DNA sequence: TGTGCCAGCTCACCAGGACAGGGGTGGAATGAAGCTTTCTTT. This codes for CASSPGQGWNEAFF.

V gene TRBV7-2 combines with J gene TRBJ1-2; 12 nucleotides agree with TRBD1. The germline CDR1 and CDR2 sequences are SGHTA and FQGNSA. The V and J ends lost 5 bases and 8 bases, in that order; junction bases with no gene match: 9. This CDR3 contains 15 residues. Written as DNA, the CDR3 is TGTGCCAGCAGCGTACGGGGACAGGGGGCATCCGGCTACACCTTC. It specifies CASSVRGQGASGYTF.

This chain links TRBV28 with TRBJ1-5; D not resolved. The CDR3 has 11 amino acids. Between the trimmed V and J ends, which lost 5 bases and 4 bases, there was a span of 3 bases. Germline V CDR1 and CDR2: MDHEN, SYDVKM. Written as DNA, the CDR3 is TGTGCCAGCAGTACAAATCAGCCCCAGCATTTT. Translating it yields CASSTNQPQHF.

V and J are TRBV27 and TRBJ1-1; a possible D gene is TRBD1 (5 bases). The CDR3 is 11 residues long. Germline V CDR1 and CDR2: MNHEY, SMNVEV (reference sequence). V gave up 6 bases and J gave up 7 bases, with 9 bases separating them. The CDR3 loop reads CASSWGVEAFF. The CDR3 DNA is TGTGCCAGCAGCTGGGGGGTTGAAGCTTTCTTT.

For this clone: The sample has other DNA sequences that encode this CDR3 too. V is TRBV29-1 and J is TRBJ2-3; TRBD1 aligns across 12 bases. The germline gives CDR1 SQVTM, CDR2 ANQGSEA. This CDR3 spans 14 amino acids. V shed 3 bases and J 3 bases; nucleotides not matched to a gene: 1. CDR3 in amino acids: CSVEGQGATDTQYF. DNA for the CDR3: TGCAGCGTTGAGGGACAGGGGGCTACAGATACGCAGTATTTT.

The rearrangement joins TRBV30 to TRBJ2-2; a possible D gene is TRBD1 (5 bases). CDR3 length: 16 residues. V gave up 0 bases and J gave up 4 bases, with 15 bases separating them. Germline V CDR1 and CDR2: GTSNPN, SVGIG (reference sequence). Here the CDR3 DNA reads TGTGCCTGGAGTGTAGGTGCAGGGTCGGGCACCGGGGAGCTGTTTTTT. Protein: CAWSVGAGSGTGELFF.

The chain combines TRBV7-2 with TRBJ2-7; TRBD2 matches 10 bases. Trimming took 5 bases from V and 7 from J; bases not matched to a gene: 11. Germline V gene lookup returns CDR1 SGHTA and CDR2 FQGNSA. This CDR3 spans 15 amino acids. The CDR3 sequence: CASSPSGGRFSEQYF. The CDR3 DNA is TGTGCCAGCAGCCCTAGCGGGGGTCGGTTTTCGGAGCAGTACTTC.

The chain couples TRBV6-5 to TRBJ2-7; 8 nucleotides line up with TRBD1. The germline CDR1 and CDR2 sequences are MNHEY and SVGAGI. The CDR3 loop spans 14 amino acids. V was pared by 6 bases and J by 5 bases, with 9 bases of the junction left unmatched. The CDR3 loop reads CASRTSGGDDEQYF. CDR3 sequence (DNA): TGTGCCAGCAGAACCTCAGGGGGCGACGACGAGCAGTACTTC.

The J gene is TRBJ1-6, the V gene TRBV6-1; D may be TRBD1 (6 bases). The germline V gene encodes CDR1 MNHNS and CDR2 SASEGT. Trimming shortened V by 0 bases and J by 10 bases, and 10 bases separated the two germline ends. The CDR3 runs to 14 residues. CDR3 loop: CASSEAWGLSPLHF. CDR3 nucleotide sequence: TGTGCCAGCAGTGAAGCTTGGGGGCTCTCACCCCTCCACTTT.

The chain links TRBV5-4 to TRBJ2-2, with D perhaps TRBD2 (6 bases). V shed 5 bases and J shed 0 bases, with 14 bases lying between them. The CDR3 totals 16 residues. The germline V gene has CDR1 SGHNT and CDR2 YYREEE (reference sequence). The CDR3 DNA follows: TGTGCCAGCAGATCACGGGAGAGGGCGAACACCGGGGAGCTGTTTTTT. Protein product: CASRSRERANTGELFF.

This chain uses TRBV6-5 with TRBJ1-2, with TRBD1 identical over 7 bases. The V segment lost 5 bases and the J segment 4 bases; nucleotides outside the gene matches: 7. The V gene's germline CDR1 is MNHEY and CDR2 SVGAGI. This CDR3 has 14 residues. Written as DNA, the CDR3 is TGTGCCAGCAGTCTACCGGGACAGCTCTATGGCTACACCTTC. Translated, it gives CASSLPGQLYGYTF.

The V and J genes are TRBV27 and TRBJ2-7; a possible D gene is TRBD1 (5 bases). The CDR3 contains 13 residues. Between the trimmed V and J ends, which lost 6 bases and 7 bases, there was a span of 16 bases. Germline loops: CDR1 MNHEY, CDR2 SMNVEV (reference sequence). Written as DNA, the CDR3 is TGTGCCAGCAGGACAGACAACTATCGGGAGCAGTACTTC. Translation gives CASRTDNYREQYF.

This sequence joins TRBV7-2 and TRBJ1-2, with 7 bases fitting TRBD1. There are 15 residues in the CDR3. Germline CDR1 reads SGHTA; CDR2 reads FQGNSA. V dropped 3 bases and J dropped 0; count of bases not matched to a gene: 4. CDR3 DNA: TGTGCCAGCAGCTTCACAGGGGCGTCTAACTATGGCTACACCTTC. It translates to CASSFTGASNYGYTF. The full variable domain, with the rest looked up from reference TRBV7-2 and TRBJ1-2, is GAGVSQSPSNKVTEKGKDVELRCDPISGHTALYWYRQSLGQGLEFLIYFQGNSAPDKSGLPSDRFSAERTGGSVSTLTIQRTQQEDSAVYLCASSFTGASNYGYTFGSGTRLTVV.

V is TRBV30 and J is TRBJ2-5, with TRBD2 matching over 11 bases. V shed 2 bases and J 5 bases; nucleotides not matched to a gene: 1. The CDR3 length is 13 residues. Germline V CDR1 and CDR2: GTSNPN, SVGIG (reference sequence). CDR3 residues: CAWSRTSGETQYF. The CDR3 coding sequence is TGTGCCTGGAGTAGGACTAGCGGGGAGACCCAGTACTTC.

This clone appeared a single time. The V call is TRBV21-1, the J call TRBJ2-7; the DNA was not compared with TRBD2, the D call given in the table. TRBV21-1 is a documented pseudogene. The CDR3 contains 16 residues. Written as DNA, the CDR3 is TGTGCCAGCAGCAAACTAGCGGGGGCCGAAAATTACGAGCAGTACTTC. It yields the protein CASSKLAGAENYEQYF.

DNA of the CDR3: TGTGCCAGCAGTGAAATAGGCCCAGGCTATGGCTACACCTTC. Protein sequence: CASSEIGPGYGYTF. The rearrangement uses TRBV6-1 and TRBJ1-2; D unresolved. CDR3 size: 14 residues. Germline CDR1 is MNHNS and CDR2 is SASEGT. V was shortened by 2 bases and J by 4 bases, with 11 bases between the two germline ends.